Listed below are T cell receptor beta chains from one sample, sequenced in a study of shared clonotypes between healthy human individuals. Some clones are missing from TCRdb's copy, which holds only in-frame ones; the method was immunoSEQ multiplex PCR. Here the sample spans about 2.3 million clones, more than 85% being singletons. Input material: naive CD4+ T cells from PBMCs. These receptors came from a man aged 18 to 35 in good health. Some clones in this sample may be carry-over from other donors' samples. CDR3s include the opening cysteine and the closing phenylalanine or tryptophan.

CASSWTAKSNEKLFF	TRBV28	TRBJ1-4
CASSPAPVYEQYF	TRBV18	TRBJ2-7
CAISGAGGASGANVLTF	TRBV10-3	TRBJ2-6
CASSPLAGEGDTQYF	TRBV5-1	TRBJ2-3
CSARKGSEQYF	TRBV20-1	TRBJ2-7
CASSVAGLIQETQYF	TRBV9	TRBJ2-5
CASSPMIGAGYGYTF	TRBV18	TRBJ1-2
CASSQASRGRDYNEQFF	TRBV4-1	TRBJ2-1
CAWSVGSSYNSPLHF	TRBV30	TRBJ1-6
CASSQVRGRSAKNIQYF	TRBV4-1	TRBJ2-4
CASSVSGSNNEQFF	TRBV9	TRBJ2-1
CAWSEAPGEQYF	TRBV30	TRBJ2-7
CASRVGLREPQHF	TRBV6-1	TRBJ1-5
CASSLGAYEQYF	TRBV5-5	TRBJ2-7
CASRKPQGSSTDTQYF	TRBV2	TRBJ2-3
CASSQGYNWTSGKAGNEQFF	TRBV4-1	TRBJ2-1
CASSLVGPYEQYF	TRBV28	TRBJ2-7
CASSPSPGTGVNEQFF	TRBV5-4	TRBJ2-1
CASSPADRASVDQPQHF	TRBV11-3	TRBJ1-5
CASSLRIAGSTDTQYF	TRBV5-4	TRBJ2-3
CASSVAGDREIRGYTF	TRBV9	TRBJ1-2
CASTREGNEQYF	TRBV6-6	TRBJ2-7
CASSFLSRGEYEQYF	TRBV28	TRBJ2-7
CASSPLGPFEIQAFF	TRBV5-1	TRBJ1-1
CASSRRAGGSYEQYF	TRBV5-1	TRBJ2-7
CASSLEGTSGYNEQFF	TRBV11-3	TRBJ2-1
CASSFRGNEQFF	TRBV7-9	TRBJ2-1
CASSASGTYNEQFF	TRBV6-1	TRBJ2-1
CASSLSTVAGYGYTF	TRBV28	TRBJ1-2
CASSQSSPGELFF	TRBV14	TRBJ2-2
CASSPRDTLGEKLFF	TRBV5-1	TRBJ1-4
CAWSPDRGPGSPLHF	TRBV30	TRBJ1-6
CASRIVEGRTEAFF	TRBV6-5	TRBJ1-1
CASILLGRSNTGELFF	TRBV11-2	TRBJ2-2
CASSVQGALYEQYF	TRBV2	TRBJ2-7
CASSASPLAYEQYF	TRBV28	TRBJ2-7
CASSFPAGELFF	TRBV5-1	TRBJ2-2
CASSLPPGGGQQYF	TRBV11-2	TRBJ2-7
CASSIDWIGREKLFF	TRBV19	TRBJ1-4
CASSGDTGAYEQYF	TRBV5-1	TRBJ2-7
CASSQDNGLSTEAFF	TRBV4-1	TRBJ1-1
CASSLQRREQYF	TRBV28	TRBJ2-7
CASRNLRGWAFF	TRBV25-1	TRBJ1-1
CASTRGGNYGYTF	TRBV7-9	TRBJ1-2
CASSSRQVPPSGANVLTF	TRBV7-9	TRBJ2-6
CASSQGSAQTEAFF	TRBV16	TRBJ1-1
CAISPGQGNYGYTF	TRBV10-3	TRBJ1-2
CASGGTGYGYTF	TRBV5-6	TRBJ1-2
CAWGSTGVVDTQYF	TRBV30	TRBJ2-3
CASSDWPYNYEQYF	TRBV6-1	TRBJ2-7
CASFSSGNTIYF	TRBV6-1	TRBJ1-3
CASSLVRGPFYGYTF	TRBV7-2	TRBJ1-2
CASSTTSGSWNEQFF	TRBV9	TRBJ2-1
CASRESTSQETQYF	TRBV2	TRBJ2-5
CASSPRQGALDTQYF	TRBV18	TRBJ2-3
CASSLEQGTGSDEQYF	TRBV5-4	TRBJ2-7
CASTQAGVETQYF	TRBV5-4	TRBJ2-5
CSAGTGYGYTF	TRBV20-1	TRBJ1-2
CAWRVAGHATHLYF	TRBV30	TRBJ2-7